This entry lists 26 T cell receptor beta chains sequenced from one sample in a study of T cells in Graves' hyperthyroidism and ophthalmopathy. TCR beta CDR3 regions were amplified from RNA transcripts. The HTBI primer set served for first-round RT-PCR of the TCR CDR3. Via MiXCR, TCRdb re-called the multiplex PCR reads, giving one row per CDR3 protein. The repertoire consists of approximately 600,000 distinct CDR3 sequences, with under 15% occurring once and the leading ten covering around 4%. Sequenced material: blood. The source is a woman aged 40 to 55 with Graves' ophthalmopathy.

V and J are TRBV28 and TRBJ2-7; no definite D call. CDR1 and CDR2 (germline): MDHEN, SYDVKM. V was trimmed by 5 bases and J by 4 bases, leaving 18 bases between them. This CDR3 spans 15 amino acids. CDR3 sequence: CASSAGRTAWYEQYF. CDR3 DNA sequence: TGTGCCAGCAGTGCAGGAAGGACCGCCTGGTACGAGCAGTACTTC.

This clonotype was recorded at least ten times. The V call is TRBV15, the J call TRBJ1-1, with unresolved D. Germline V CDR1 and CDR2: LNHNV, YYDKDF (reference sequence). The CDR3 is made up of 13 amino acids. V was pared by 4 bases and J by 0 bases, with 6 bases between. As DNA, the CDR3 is TGTGCCACCAGCACAAAAATGAACACTGAAGCTTTCTTT. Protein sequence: CATSTKMNTEAFF.

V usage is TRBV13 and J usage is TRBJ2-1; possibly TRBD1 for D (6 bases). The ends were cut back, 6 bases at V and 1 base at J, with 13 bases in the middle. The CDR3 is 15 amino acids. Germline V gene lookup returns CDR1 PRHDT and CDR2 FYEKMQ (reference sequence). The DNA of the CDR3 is TGTGCCAGCAGGCAGGGGAGCTCATCCTACAATGAGCAGTTCTTC. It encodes CASRQGSSSYNEQFF.

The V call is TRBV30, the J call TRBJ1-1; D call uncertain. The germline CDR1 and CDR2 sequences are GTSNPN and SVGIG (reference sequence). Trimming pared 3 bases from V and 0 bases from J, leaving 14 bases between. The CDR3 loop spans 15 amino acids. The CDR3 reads CAWSPISFMNTEAFF. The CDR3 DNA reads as TGTGCCTGGAGCCCCATTTCATTCATGAACACTGAAGCTTTCTTT.

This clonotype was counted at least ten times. The chain's CDR3 is CASSPPQGSNTEAFF. CDR3 DNA: TGTGCCAGCAGCCCACCACAGGGGAGTAACACTGAAGCTTTCTTT. The chain is built from TRBV7-9 and TRBJ1-1; TRBD1 agrees at 7 bases. The CDR3 has 15 amino acids. Per germline, CDR1 SEHNR and CDR2 FQNEAQ (reference sequence). Trimming at V came to 5 bases and at J to 2 bases, leaving 8 bases not matched to a gene.

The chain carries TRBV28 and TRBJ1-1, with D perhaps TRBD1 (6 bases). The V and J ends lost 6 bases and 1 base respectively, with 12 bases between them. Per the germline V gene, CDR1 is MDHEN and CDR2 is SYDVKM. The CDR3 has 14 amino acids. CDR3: CASRTPGQNTEAFF. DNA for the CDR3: TGTGCCAGCAGGACCCCGGGACAGAACACTGAAGCTTTCTTT. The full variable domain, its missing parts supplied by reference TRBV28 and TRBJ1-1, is DVKVTQSSRYLVKRTGEKVFLECVQDMDHENMFWYRQDPGLGLRLIYFSYDVKMKEKGDIPEGYSVSREKKERFSLILESASTNQTSMYLCASRTPGQNTEAFFGQGTRLTVV.

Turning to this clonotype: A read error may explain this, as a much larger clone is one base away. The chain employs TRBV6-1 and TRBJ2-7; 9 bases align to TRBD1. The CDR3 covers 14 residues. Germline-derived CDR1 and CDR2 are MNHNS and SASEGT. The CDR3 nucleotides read TGTACCAGCCAGGAACGGGACAGGGTCGACGAGCAGTACTTC. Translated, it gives CTSQERDRVDEQYF.

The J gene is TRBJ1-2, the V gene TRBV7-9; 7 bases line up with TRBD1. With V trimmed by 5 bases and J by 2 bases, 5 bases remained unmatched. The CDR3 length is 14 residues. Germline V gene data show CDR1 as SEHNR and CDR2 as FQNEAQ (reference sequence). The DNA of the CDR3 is TGTGCCAGCAGCCCCGGGGACAGAAACTATGGCTACACCTTC. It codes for CASSPGDRNYGYTF.

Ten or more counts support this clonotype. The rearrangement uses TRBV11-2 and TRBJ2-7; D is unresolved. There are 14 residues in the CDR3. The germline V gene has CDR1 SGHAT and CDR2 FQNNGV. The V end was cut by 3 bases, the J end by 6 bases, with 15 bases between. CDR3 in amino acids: CASSFVDQGGEQYF. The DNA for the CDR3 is TGTGCCAGCAGCTTCGTGGACCAAGGCGGCGAGCAGTACTTC. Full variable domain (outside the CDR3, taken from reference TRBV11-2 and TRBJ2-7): EAGVAQSPRYKIIEKRQSVAFWCNPISGHATLYWYQQILGQGPKLLIQFQNNGVVDDSQLPKDRFSAERLKGVDSTLKIQPAKLEDSAVYLCASSFVDQGGEQYFGPGTRLTVT.

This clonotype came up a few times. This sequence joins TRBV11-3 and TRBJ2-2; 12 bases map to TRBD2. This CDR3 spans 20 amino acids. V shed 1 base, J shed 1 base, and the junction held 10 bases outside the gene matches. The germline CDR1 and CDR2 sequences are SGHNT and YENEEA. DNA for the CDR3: TGTGCCAGCAGCTTAGGAGCACCGGGACTAGCGGGCGTGAACACCGGGGAGCTGTTTTTT. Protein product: CASSLGAPGLAGVNTGELFF.

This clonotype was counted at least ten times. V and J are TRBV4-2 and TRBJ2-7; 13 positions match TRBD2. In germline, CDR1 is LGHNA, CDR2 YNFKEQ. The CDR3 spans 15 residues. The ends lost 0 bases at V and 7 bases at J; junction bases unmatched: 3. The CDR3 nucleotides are TGTGCCAGCAGCCAAGACTTGACTAGCGGGGGGGAGCAGTACTTC. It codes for CASSQDLTSGGEQYF.

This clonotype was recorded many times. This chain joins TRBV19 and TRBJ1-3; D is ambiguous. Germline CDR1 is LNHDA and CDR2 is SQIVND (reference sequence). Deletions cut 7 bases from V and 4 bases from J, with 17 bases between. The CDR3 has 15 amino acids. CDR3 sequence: CASTGIRASGNTIYF. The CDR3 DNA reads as TGTGCCAGTACGGGCATACGGGCCTCAGGAAACACCATATATTTT.

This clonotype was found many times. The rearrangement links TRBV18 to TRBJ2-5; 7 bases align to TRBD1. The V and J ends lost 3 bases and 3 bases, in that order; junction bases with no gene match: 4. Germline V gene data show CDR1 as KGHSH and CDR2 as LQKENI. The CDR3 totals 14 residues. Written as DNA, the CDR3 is TGTGCCAGCTCACCCCTCGACAGGGAAGAGACCCAGTACTTC. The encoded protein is CASSPLDREETQYF. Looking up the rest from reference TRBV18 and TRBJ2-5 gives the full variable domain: NAGVMQNPRHLVRRRGQEARLRCSPMKGHSHVYWYRQLPEEGLKFMVYLQKENIIDESGMPKERFSAEFPKEGPSILRIQQVVRGDSAAYFCASSPLDREETQYFGPGTRLLVL.

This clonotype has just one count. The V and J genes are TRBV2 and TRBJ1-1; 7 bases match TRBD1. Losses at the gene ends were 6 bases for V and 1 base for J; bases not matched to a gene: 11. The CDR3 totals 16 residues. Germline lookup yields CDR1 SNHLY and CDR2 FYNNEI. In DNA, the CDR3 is TGTGCCAGCAGATACGTCCGGGAGGGGGCGAACACTGAAGCTTTCTTT. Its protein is CASRYVREGANTEAFF.

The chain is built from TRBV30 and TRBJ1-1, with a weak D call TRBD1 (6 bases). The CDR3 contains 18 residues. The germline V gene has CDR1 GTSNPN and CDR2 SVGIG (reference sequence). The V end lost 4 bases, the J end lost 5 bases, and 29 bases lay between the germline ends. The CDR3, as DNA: TGTGCCTGGACCCGCATGGAAGGGGGTTCATTCCGTGGGACTGAAGCTTTCTTT. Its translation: CAWTRMEGGSFRGTEAFF.

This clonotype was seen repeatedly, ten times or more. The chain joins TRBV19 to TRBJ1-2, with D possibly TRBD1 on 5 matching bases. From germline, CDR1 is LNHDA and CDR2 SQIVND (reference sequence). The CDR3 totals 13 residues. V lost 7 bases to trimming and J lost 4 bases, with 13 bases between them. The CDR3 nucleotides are TGTGCCAGTAACGAGCAGGGTCCCTATGGCTACACCTTC. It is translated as CASNEQGPYGYTF.

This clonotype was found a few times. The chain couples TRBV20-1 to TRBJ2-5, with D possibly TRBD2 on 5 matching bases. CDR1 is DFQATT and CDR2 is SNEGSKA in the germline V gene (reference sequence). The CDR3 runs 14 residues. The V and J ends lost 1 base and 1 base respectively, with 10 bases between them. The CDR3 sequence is CSARVAPAQETQYF. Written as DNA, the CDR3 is TGCAGTGCTAGAGTAGCGCCCGCCCAAGAGACCCAGTACTTC.

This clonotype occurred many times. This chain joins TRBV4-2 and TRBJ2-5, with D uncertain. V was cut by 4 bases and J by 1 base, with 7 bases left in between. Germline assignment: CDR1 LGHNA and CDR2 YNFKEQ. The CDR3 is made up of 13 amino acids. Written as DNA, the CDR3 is TGTGCCAGCAGCCCTGAGTTCCAAGAGACCCAGTACTTC. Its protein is CASSPEFQETQYF.

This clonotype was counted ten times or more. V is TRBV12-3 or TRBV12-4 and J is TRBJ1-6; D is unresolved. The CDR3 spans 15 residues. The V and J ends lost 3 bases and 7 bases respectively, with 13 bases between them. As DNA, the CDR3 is TGTGCCAGCAGTTTTGAAGCTGCTGGAAATTCACCCCTCCACTTT. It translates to CASSFEAAGNSPLHF.

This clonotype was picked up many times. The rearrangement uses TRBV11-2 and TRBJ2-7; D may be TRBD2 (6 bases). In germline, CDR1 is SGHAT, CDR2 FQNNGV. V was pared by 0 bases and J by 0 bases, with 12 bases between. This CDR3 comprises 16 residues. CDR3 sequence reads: CASSLDLGGSSYEQYF. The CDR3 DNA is TGTGCCAGCAGCTTAGATTTAGGAGGGAGCTCCTACGAGCAGTACTTC.

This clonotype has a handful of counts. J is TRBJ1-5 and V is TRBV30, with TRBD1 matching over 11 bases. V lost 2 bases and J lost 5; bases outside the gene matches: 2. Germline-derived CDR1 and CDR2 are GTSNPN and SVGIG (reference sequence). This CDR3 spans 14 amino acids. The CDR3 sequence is CAWSTGQGDQPQHF. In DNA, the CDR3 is TGTGCCTGGAGTACGGGACAGGGGGATCAGCCCCAGCATTTT.

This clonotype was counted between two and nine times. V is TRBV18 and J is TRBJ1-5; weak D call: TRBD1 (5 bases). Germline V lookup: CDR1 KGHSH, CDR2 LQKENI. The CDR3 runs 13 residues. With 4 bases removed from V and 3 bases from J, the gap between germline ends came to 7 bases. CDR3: CASSLGDNQPQHF. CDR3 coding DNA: TGTGCCAGCTCACTGGGGGACAATCAGCCCCAGCATTTT.

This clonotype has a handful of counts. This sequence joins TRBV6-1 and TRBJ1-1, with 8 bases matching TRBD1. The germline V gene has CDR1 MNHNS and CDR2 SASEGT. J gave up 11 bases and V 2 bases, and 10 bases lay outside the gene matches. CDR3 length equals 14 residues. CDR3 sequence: CASSERQGRVGAFF. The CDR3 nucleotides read TGTGCCAGCAGTGAACGACAGGGGAGGGTAGGGGCTTTCTTT.

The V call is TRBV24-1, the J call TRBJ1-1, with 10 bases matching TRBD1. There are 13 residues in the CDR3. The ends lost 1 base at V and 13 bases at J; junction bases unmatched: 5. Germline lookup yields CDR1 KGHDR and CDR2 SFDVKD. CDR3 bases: TGTGCCACCAGTGATTTCTCCGGGACAGGGGTTTTCTTT. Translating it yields CATSDFSGTGVFF.

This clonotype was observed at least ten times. CDR3: CASSPGTGAGNTIYF. Written as DNA, the CDR3 is TGTGCCAGCAGCCCCGGGACAGGGGCTGGAAACACCATATATTTT. The chain couples TRBV11-2 to TRBJ1-3, with TRBD1 matching over 10 bases. Germline V gene data show CDR1 as SGHAT and CDR2 as FQNNGV. CDR3 size: 15 residues. The junction had 3 bases not matched to a gene; V was cut back by 5 bases and J by 2 bases.

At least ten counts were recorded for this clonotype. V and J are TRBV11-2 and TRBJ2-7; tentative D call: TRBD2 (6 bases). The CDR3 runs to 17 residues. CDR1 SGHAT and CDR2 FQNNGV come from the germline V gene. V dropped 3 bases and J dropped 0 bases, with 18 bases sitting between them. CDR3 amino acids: CASSFRAAGPISYEQYF. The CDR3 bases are TGTGCCAGCAGCTTTAGGGCCGCGGGACCAATCTCCTACGAGCAGTACTTC.